The 17 T cell receptor beta chains below come from one sample, sequenced in a study of blood T cell repertoires in COVID-19. The assay was immunoSEQ multiplex PCR, and TCRdb's table has in-frame clones only and misses some. The table has 470,000 or so clones, about 89% seen once. The sequencing sample was made of peripheral blood. These receptors all come from a woman aged 25 to 39 with acute or convalescent COVID-19.

The V call is TRBV28, the J call TRBJ1-4; 7 positions match TRBD1. J was trimmed by 0 bases and V by 5 bases; bases with no gene match: 9. Germline CDR1 and CDR2: MDHEN and SYDVKM. This CDR3 is 17 amino acids long. This chain's CDR3 is CASSPGTEPSTNEKLFF. As DNA, the CDR3 is TGTGCCAGCAGTCCAGGGACAGAACCTTCAACTAATGAAAAACTGTTTTTT.

This chain links TRBV5-8 with TRBJ2-7; 7 bases map to TRBD1. The CDR3 contains 16 residues. Trimming removed 5 bases from V and 3 bases from J; junction bases left unmatched: 14. From germline, CDR1 is SGHTS and CDR2 YDEGEE. CDR3 protein: CASRYNPPGQSYEQYF. CDR3 DNA sequence: TGTGCCAGCAGGTACAACCCTCCGGGACAGAGCTACGAGCAGTACTTC.

The chain couples TRBV6-1 to TRBJ1-6; possibly TRBD1 for D (5 bases). This CDR3 is built from 15 residues. Trimming removed 7 bases from V and 7 bases from J, with 17 bases in between. Germline CDR1 reads MNHNS; CDR2 reads SASEGT. CDR3 residues: CASTQGERRNSPLHF. In nucleotides, the CDR3 is TGTGCCAGCACTCAAGGGGAACGCCGCAATTCACCCCTCCACTTT.

In DNA, the CDR3 is TGTGCCAGCAGCTTGGGGGGGACAGCTTTCCTCGGCTACACCTTC. This sequence encodes CASSLGGTAFLGYTF. The rearrangement links TRBV5-4 to TRBJ1-2; TRBD1 matches at 7 bases. CDR1 and CDR2 (germline): SGHNT, YYREEE (reference sequence). This CDR3 comprises 15 residues. V lost 0 bases to trimming and J lost 8 bases; unmatched junction nucleotides: 10. The full variable domain, its missing parts supplied by reference TRBV5-4 and TRBJ1-2, is ETGVTQSPTHLIKTRGQQVTLRCSSQSGHNTVSWYQQALGQGPQFIFQYYREEENGRGNFPPRFSGLQFPNYSSELNVNALELDDSALYLCASSLGGTAFLGYTFGSGTRLTVV.

V usage is TRBV9 and J usage is TRBJ1-2; D is uncertain. This CDR3 is built from 14 residues. The V end lost 4 bases, the J end lost 5 bases, and 15 bases lay between the germline ends. The germline V gene has CDR1 SGDLS and CDR2 YYNGEE. The CDR3 DNA sequence: TGTGCCAGCAGCCCCTCGGGGTCCCGATATGGCTACACCTTC. Translating gives CASSPSGSRYGYTF.

The V call is TRBV5-1, the J call TRBJ1-2, with a possible D match to TRBD1 (6 bases). Germline lookup yields CDR1 SGHRS and CDR2 YFSETQ. This CDR3 has 17 amino acids. The V end was cut by 4 bases, the J end by 3 bases, with 22 bases between. CDR3 sequence reads: CASSPAPPGQMDYGYTF. The CDR3 bases are TGCGCCAGCAGCCCTGCCCCTCCGGGACAAATGGACTATGGCTACACCTTC.

A word on this clone: This specimen includes other DNA sequences encoding the same CDR3. The J gene is TRBJ2-7, the V gene TRBV5-6; D possibly corresponds to TRBD2 (5 bases). The CDR3 runs to 11 residues. Germline CDR1 reads SGHDT; CDR2 reads YYEEEE. Trimming took 4 bases from V and 7 from J, leaving 9 bases between them. The CDR3 DNA sequence: TGTGCCAGCAGCCTGAGAGGGGAGCAGTACTTC. Protein product: CASSLRGEQYF.

This sequence joins TRBV29-1 and TRBJ1-1; tentative D call: TRBD1 (6 bases). The CDR3 loop spans 12 amino acids. Between the trimmed V and J ends, which lost 4 bases and 5 bases, there was a span of 11 bases. The germline CDR1 and CDR2 sequences are SQVTM and ANQGSEA. The CDR3 loop reads CSVVGRGTEAFF. CDR3 in DNA: TGCAGCGTTGTGGGCAGGGGTACTGAAGCTTTCTTT. Looking up the rest from reference TRBV29-1 and TRBJ1-1 gives the full variable domain: SAVISQKPSRDICQRGTSLTIQCQVDSQVTMMFWYRQQPGQSLTLIATANQGSEATYESGFVIDKFPISRPNLTFSTLTVSNMSPEDSSIYLCSVVGRGTEAFFGQGTRLTVV.

J is TRBJ1-1 and V is TRBV5-1, with TRBD1 matching over 7 bases. Germline CDR1 reads SGHRS; CDR2 reads YFSETQ. This CDR3 spans 13 amino acids. Trimming at V came to 4 bases and at J to 7 bases, leaving 7 bases not matched to a gene. For the CDR3, the DNA is TGCGCCAGCAGCGCCCGGGACAGAAATGAAGCTTTCTTT. This translates into CASSARDRNEAFF.

V gene TRBV3-1 (or the pseudogene TRBV3-2) combines with J gene TRBJ2-2; D remains ambiguous. The germline V gene has CDR1 LGHDT and CDR2 YNNKEL (reference sequence). The germline V and J ends were trimmed by 5 bases and 4 bases, with 8 bases remaining between them. The CDR3 has 13 amino acids. The CDR3 protein is CASSYSLTGELFF. DNA of the CDR3: TGTGCCAGCAGCTACAGCCTCACCGGGGAGCTGTTTTTT.

The genes are TRBV7-3 and TRBJ2-1, with TRBD2 matching 13 bases. Germline lookup yields CDR1 SGHTA and CDR2 FQGTGA. The CDR3 runs 15 residues. V lost 4 bases to trimming and J lost 10 bases; unmatched junction nucleotides: 7. CDR3 DNA: TGTGCCAGCAGCTCAACTAGCGGGGGGGTCACGGAGCAGTTCTTC. Translated: CASSSTSGGVTEQFF.

Comment on this clone: At one of its ends the junction is not consistent with the germline gene, which may arise from a read error. The rearrangement links TRBV3-1 (or the pseudogene TRBV3-2) to TRBJ2-3; the match to TRBD1 covers 10 bases. The V gene's germline CDR1 is LGHDT and CDR2 YNNKEL (reference sequence). The CDR3 runs 11 residues. The CDR3 nucleotides are TGTGCCAGCAGCCAAGCCGGGACAGGGGTTTTT. This codes for CASSQAGTGVF.

The gene calls are TRBV19 and TRBJ2-1, with D possibly TRBD1 on 5 matching bases. CDR1 is LNHDA and CDR2 is SQIVND in the germline V gene (reference sequence). The CDR3 is 14 residues long. The V gene lost 6 bases and the J gene lost 2 bases, with 11 bases spanning the gap. CDR3 sequence: CASSPQGPYNEQFF. CDR3 coding DNA: TGTGCCAGTAGCCCCCAGGGTCCCTACAATGAGCAGTTCTTC.

V usage is TRBV5-1 and J usage is TRBJ2-3; 8 nucleotides line up with TRBD2. CDR1 SGHRS and CDR2 YFSETQ come from the germline V gene. The CDR3 runs 17 residues. Trimming took 4 bases from V and 2 from J; bases not matched to a gene: 12. The CDR3 DNA reads TGCGCCAGCAGCCCTGTTACTAGCGGAGGACACACAGATACGCAGTATTTT. This gives the protein CASSPVTSGGHTDTQYF.

The chain has TRBV9 and TRBJ2-5; 11 nucleotides match TRBD2. J gave up 1 base and V 4 bases, and 6 bases lay outside the gene matches. The CDR3 sequence is 16 residues long. Germline assignment: CDR1 SGDLS and CDR2 YYNGEE. The CDR3 DNA reads as TGTGCCAGCAGCTTCAGACTAGCGGGGAGCCAAGAGACCCAGTACTTC. It yields the protein CASSFRLAGSQETQYF.

This chain links TRBV9 with TRBJ1-2, with 7 bases identical to TRBD1. This CDR3 has 17 amino acids. Germline assignment: CDR1 SGDLS and CDR2 YYNGEE. V trimming: 4 bases; J trimming: 1 base; junction bases outside the gene matches: 13. This CDR3 is CASSPRTGRARNYGYTF. The CDR3 region has the DNA TGTGCCAGCAGCCCCCGGACAGGCCGGGCCCGTAACTATGGCTACACCTTC.

The chain recombines TRBV29-1 with TRBJ1-2; D is ambiguous. Trimming took off 4 bases at V and 8 bases at J, with 17 bases between the two ends. The CDR3 covers 13 residues. Germline-derived CDR1 and CDR2 are SQVTM and ANQGSEA. CDR3 region: CSVVIPSGLGYTF. CDR3 sequence (DNA): TGCAGCGTTGTTATCCCGTCTGGGCTCGGCTACACCTTC.